This entry lists 25 T cell receptor beta chains sequenced from one sample in a study of T-cell reconstitution after alpha-beta-depleted transplantation in children. The TCRbeta library was prepared with unique molecular identifiers. TCRdb re-called the PCR reads through MiXCR, storing one row per CDR3 protein. Of 670,000 or so distinct CDR3 sequences detected, around 13% appear once; the ten largest clones hold 0.79%. The specimen was PBMCs, collected before TCRalphabeta/CD19-depleted stem cell transplant. These receptors all come from a girl aged 2 to 10 with congenital amegakaryocytic thrombocytopenia, due to receive a stem cell transplant.

This clonotype was counted a few times. V gene TRBV10-3 combines with J gene TRBJ2-1, with TRBD1 identical over 9 bases. V was pared by 6 bases and J by 5 bases, with 8 bases of the junction left unmatched. The CDR3 is 15 residues long. CDR1 ENHRY and CDR2 SYGVKD come from the germline V gene. The CDR3 sequence is CAISIGTGQHNEQFF. CDR3 in DNA: TGTGCCATCAGCATCGGGACAGGGCAACACAATGAGCAGTTCTTC.

The DNA of the CDR3 is TGTGCCAGCAGCGTTAGCGGGACCGACACAGATACGCAGTATTTT. Translation: CASSVSGTDTDTQYF. The V and J genes are TRBV7-9 and TRBJ2-3; 8 bases match TRBD2. Germline V gene lookup returns CDR1 SEHNR and CDR2 FQNEAQ (reference sequence). The CDR3 consists of 15 residues. The V segment lost 5 bases and the J segment 2 bases; nucleotides outside the gene matches: 6. Full variable domain (missing parts from reference TRBV7-9 and TRBJ2-3): DTGVSQNPRHKITKRGQNVTFRCDPISEHNRLYWYRQTLGQGPEFLTYFQNEAQLEKSRLLSDRFSAERPKGSFSTLEIQRTEQGDSAMYLCASSVSGTDTDTQYFGPGTRLTVL.

This clonotype came up many times. The chain has TRBV6-1 and TRBJ2-1, with 9 nucleotides matching TRBD2. The V gene end was trimmed by 7 bases and the J gene end by 7 bases; junction bases not matched to a gene: 11. CDR3 length equals 15 residues. Germline CDR1 MNHNS, CDR2 SASEGT. The CDR3 DNA sequence: TGTGCCAGCAAGGCCGGGACTAGCATCTCGAATGAGCAGTTCTTC. This codes for CASKAGTSISNEQFF.

This clonotype showed up just a few times. V and J are TRBV19 and TRBJ2-6; tentatively, D is TRBD1 (5 bases). The CDR3 loop spans 16 amino acids. Between the trimmed V and J ends, which lost 2 bases and 0 bases, there was a span of 8 bases. Looked up from germline, CDR1 is LNHDA and CDR2 is SQIVND (reference sequence). As DNA, the CDR3 is TGTGCCAGTAGTATAAGGGGTGGCTCTGGGGCCAACGTCCTGACTTTC. This codes for CASSIRGGSGANVLTF.

There are a few counts of this clonotype. J is TRBJ1-2 and V is TRBV5-1; a possible D gene is TRBD1 (6 bases). The germline CDR1 and CDR2 sequences are SGHRS and YFSETQ. The CDR3 length is 11 residues. The V gene lost 5 bases and the J gene lost 8 bases, with 10 bases spanning the gap. The CDR3 spells CASRAGDGYTF. In nucleotides, the CDR3 is TGCGCCAGCAGAGCAGGGGACGGCTACACCTTC.

The chain couples TRBV7-2 to TRBJ2-7; 9 bases align to TRBD2. Germline CDR1 is SGHTA and CDR2 is FQGNSA. The CDR3 has 16 residues. The trim removed 3 bases at V and 5 bases at J, leaving 11 bases unmatched. The CDR3 bases are TGTGCCAGCAGCTTCCCCTTAGCGGGAGCAGTGGACGAGCAGTACTTC. Protein sequence: CASSFPLAGAVDEQYF.

The chain links TRBV7-8 to TRBJ2-1; 10 nucleotides match TRBD2. This CDR3 is 16 amino acids long. V trimming: 8 bases; J trimming: 7 bases; junction bases outside the gene matches: 14. Per germline, CDR1 SGHVS and CDR2 FQNEAQ. CDR3 sequence reads: CASGVASGRISNEQFF. The CDR3 nucleotides read TGTGCCAGCGGGGTGGCTAGCGGGAGAATTTCGAATGAGCAGTTCTTC.

This clonotype was picked up many times. V and J are TRBV2 and TRBJ2-1; weak D call: TRBD2 (5 bases). This CDR3 region has 13 residues. Germline CDR1 reads SNHLY; CDR2 reads FYNNEI. Trimming removed 3 bases at V and 10 bases at J, with 13 bases between. The CDR3 coding sequence is TGTGCCAGCAGTGATAGAAAGGGAGCAGAGCAGTTCTTC. It is translated as CASSDRKGAEQFF.

This clonotype has at least ten counts. V gene TRBV5-1 combines with J gene TRBJ1-2; weak D call: TRBD1 (6 bases). This CDR3 has 12 residues. Trimming cost V 3 bases and J 13 bases, with 16 bases left between them. Germline-derived CDR1 and CDR2 are SGHRS and YFSETQ. The CDR3 coding sequence is TGCGCCAGCAGCTGGCGACAGGAGGTACCCACCTTC. It translates to CASSWRQEVPTF.

This clonotype was counted between two and nine times. This chain joins TRBV6-5 and TRBJ1-1; 8 nucleotides agree with TRBD1. Per the germline V gene, CDR1 is MNHEY and CDR2 is SVGAGI. The CDR3 sequence is 14 residues long. V trimming: 2 bases; J trimming: 5 bases; junction bases outside the gene matches: 4. The CDR3 DNA reads as TGTGCCAGCAGTTACCCAGGGGGCGCGACTGAAGCTTTCTTT. Amino acids: CASSYPGGATEAFF.

This clonotype was counted ten times or more. The chain employs TRBV10-3 and TRBJ2-7; 11 positions agree with TRBD2. The CDR3 sequence is 15 residues long. Trimming took 0 bases from V and 2 from J; bases not matched to a gene: 0. Germline-derived CDR1 and CDR2 are ENHRY and SYGVKD. The CDR3 region is CAISESSGRAYEQYF. DNA of the CDR3: TGTGCCATCAGTGAGTCTAGCGGGAGGGCCTACGAGCAGTACTTC.

The rearrangement uses TRBV5-1 and TRBJ1-1, with 7 bases lining up with TRBD1. There are 13 residues in the CDR3. Germline lookup yields CDR1 SGHRS and CDR2 YFSETQ. Unmatched junction bases numbered 10, after V lost 6 bases and J lost 8 bases. CDR3 loop: CASNRDRELEAFF. The CDR3 DNA reads TGCGCCAGCAATCGAGACAGGGAACTAGAAGCTTTCTTT.

Ten or more counts support this clonotype. This rearrangement joins TRBV3-1 to TRBJ2-7; a possible D gene is TRBD2 (5 bases). V lost 0 bases, J lost 5 bases, and 5 bases lay in between. The germline gives CDR1 LGHDT, CDR2 YNNKEL (reference sequence). The CDR3 length is 12 residues. The CDR3 loop is CASSQDSDEQYF. The CDR3 DNA is TGTGCCAGCAGCCAAGATAGCGACGAGCAGTACTTC.

This clonotype was observed a handful of times. The chain is built from TRBV20-1 and TRBJ1-1, with D perhaps TRBD1 (5 bases). Looked up from germline, CDR1 is DFQATT and CDR2 is SNEGSKA (reference sequence). CDR3 size: 13 residues. With 0 bases removed from V and 4 bases from J, the gap between germline ends came to 9 bases. The CDR3, as DNA: TGCAGTGCTAGAGATTTGGGGGGCACTGAAGCTTTCTTT. Translation gives CSARDLGGTEAFF.

There are a few counts of this clonotype. The chain's CDR3 is CASSLTAGQETQYF. For the CDR3, the DNA is TGTGCCAGCAGCTTAACTGCGGGCCAAGAGACCCAGTACTTC. The gene calls are TRBV7-3 and TRBJ2-5, with D perhaps TRBD2 (5 bases). Trimming stripped 0 bases from V and 1 base from J, with 6 bases between. This CDR3 is built from 14 residues. The V gene's germline CDR1 is SGHTA and CDR2 FQGTGA.

This clonotype has only a few counts. V usage is TRBV5-4 and J usage is TRBJ2-1, with TRBD2 as a possible D gene (6 bases). The CDR3 has 14 amino acids. Germline CDR1 reads SGHNT; CDR2 reads YYREEE (reference sequence). The V end was cut by 0 bases, the J end by 7 bases, with 11 bases between. The CDR3 sequence: CASSLEDRGNEQFF. The CDR3 DNA reads as TGTGCCAGCAGCTTGGAGGACCGGGGGAATGAGCAGTTCTTC.

This clonotype was picked up many times. This chain connects TRBV27 to TRBJ1-2; D may be TRBD1 (6 bases). V was clipped by 4 bases and J by 4 bases, with 16 bases between them. The CDR3 length is 15 residues. Germline CDR1 MNHEY, CDR2 SMNVEV (reference sequence). CDR3 in amino acids: CASSSHDRITYGYTF. The CDR3 coding sequence is TGTGCCAGCAGTTCCCACGACAGGATTACCTATGGCTACACCTTC.

This clonotype was recorded at least ten times. V and J are TRBV20-1 and TRBJ1-4; 12 bases are a match to TRBD1. Losses at the gene ends were 3 bases for V and 4 bases for J; bases not matched to a gene: 9. CDR1 is DFQATT, CDR2 SNEGSKA, per germline (reference sequence). The CDR3 has 17 amino acids. The CDR3 sequence is CSARSPGQGASNEKLFF. DNA of the CDR3: TGCAGTGCTAGGTCTCCGGGACAGGGGGCGAGTAATGAAAAACTGTTTTTT.

This clonotype was counted many times. J is TRBJ2-6 and V is TRBV28, with D tentatively TRBD2 (5 bases). V lost 8 bases to trimming and J lost 2 bases, with 10 bases between them. This CDR3 is built from 14 residues. CDR1 and CDR2 from the germline V gene are MDHEN and SYDVKM. This CDR3 reads CASLSGTGANVLTF. Written as DNA, the CDR3 is TGTGCCAGCCTTTCGGGAACTGGGGCCAACGTCCTGACTTTC. The complete variable domain, with remaining parts taken from reference TRBV28 and TRBJ2-6, reads DVKVTQSSRYLVKRTGEKVFLECVQDMDHENMFWYRQDPGLGLRLIYFSYDVKMKEKGDIPEGYSVSREKKERFSLILESASTNQTSMYLCASLSGTGANVLTFGAGSRLTVL.

This clonotype was counted once. The CDR3 region has the DNA TGTGCCAGCAGCCGTCGCGACCCTTTACCGGGACTAGCAACAATCAATGAGCAGTTCTTC. It translates to CASSRRDPLPGLATINEQFF. The V call is TRBV3-1, the J call TRBJ2-1, with 9 bases lining up with TRBD2. The CDR3 totals 20 residues. V lost 4 bases to trimming and J lost 6 bases; unmatched junction nucleotides: 22. The germline V gene encodes CDR1 LGHDT and CDR2 YNNKEL (reference sequence).

There are many counts of this clonotype. In DNA, the CDR3 is TGCGCCAGCAGCTTGGACGGCAGGGAAGGTCAGCCCCAGCATTTT. Its translation: CASSLDGREGQPQHF. The gene calls are TRBV5-1 and TRBJ1-5, with D perhaps matching TRBD1 (5 bases). The V end was cut by 0 bases, the J end by 6 bases, with 13 bases between. The germline gives CDR1 SGHRS, CDR2 YFSETQ. This CDR3 has 15 residues.

This clonotype was seen at least ten times. The V call is TRBV5-1, the J call TRBJ2-3; the D is unclear. The CDR3 has 15 residues. Germline V gene sequence: CDR1 SGHRS, CDR2 YFSETQ. The V and J ends lost 4 bases and 2 bases respectively, with 14 bases between them. CDR3 bases: TGCGCCAGCAGCCCCCCACCCCCTTCCACAGATACGCAGTATTTT. Its protein product is CASSPPPPSTDTQYF. Supplemented by reference TRBV5-1 and TRBJ2-3, the full variable domain reads KAGVTQTPRYLIKTRGQQVTLSCSPISGHRSVSWYQQTPGQGLQFLFEYFSETQRNKGNFPGRFSGRQFSNSRSEMNVSTLELGDSALYLCASSPPPPSTDTQYFGPGTRLTVL.

V is TRBV29-1 and J is TRBJ2-5; D remains unclear. The CDR3 runs to 14 residues. V was clipped by 0 bases and J by 5 bases, with 13 bases between them. Germline-derived CDR1 and CDR2 are SQVTM and ANQGSEA. The CDR3 reads CSVEDSRSWETQYF. CDR3 nucleotide sequence: TGCAGCGTTGAAGATAGCAGGTCCTGGGAGACCCAGTACTTC.

This clonotype has only a few counts. The rearrangement links TRBV29-1 to TRBJ2-1; the D gene is possibly TRBD2 (5 bases). Trimming left V 5 bases short and J 12 bases short, with 11 bases between. In germline, CDR1 is SQVTM, CDR2 ANQGSEA. The CDR3 contains 10 residues. The CDR3 sequence: CSVSYGGQFF. Written as DNA, the CDR3 is TGCAGCGTTTCATATGGAGGGCAGTTCTTC.

This clonotype appeared many times. This CDR3 reads CASSAGTFNEQFF. The CDR3 DNA sequence: TGTGCCAGCAGCGCCGGGACTTTTAATGAGCAGTTCTTC. The V call is TRBV9, the J call TRBJ2-1, with a possible D match to TRBD2 (6 bases). The CDR3 is made up of 13 amino acids. V was pared by 3 bases and J by 7 bases, with 11 bases between. The V gene's germline CDR1 is SGDLS and CDR2 YYNGEE.